Presented here are 9 T cell receptor beta chains from one specimen sequenced in a study of T cell clonality in common variable immunodeficiency. TCRdb's copy holds only in-frame clones and misses some; the assay was immunoSEQ multiplex PCR. The sample was found to contain under 65,000 clones, and every one recurs. The sequencing sample was made of peripheral blood mononuclear cells. These receptors were taken from a person between 18 and 69 years old in good health.

This clone has ten or more counts. The read ends 3 residues before the CDR3 terminus; that terminus is restored from the germline J gene. The chain joins TRBV10-3 to TRBJ2-1, with D possibly matching TRBD2 (6 bases). With 10 bases removed from V and 0 bases from J, the gap between germline ends came to 13 bases. The CDR3 has 14 residues. Germline V lookup: CDR1 ENHRY, CDR2 SYGVKD. The CDR3 bases that were read are TGTGCCACGGGAACGACTAGCTCCTACAATGAG. This sequence encodes CATGTTSSYNE. The whole CDR3 region reads CATGTTSSYNEQFF.

In this sample, this clone turned up many times. The read stops 3 residues short of the end of the CDR3; the missing end is completed from the germline J gene. The chain is built from TRBV7-9 and TRBJ1-2; no definite D call. Germline V lookup: CDR1 SEHNR, CDR2 FQNEAQ (reference sequence). V was pared by 2 bases and J by 7 bases, with 5 bases between. There are 11 residues in the CDR3. This chain's CDR3 is CASSLPSGYTF. CDR3 DNA (partial): TGTGCCAGCAGCTTACCGTCTGGC.

Note on this clone: The read gets to within 3 residues of the CDR3 end, and the germline J gene fills in the rest. The V and J genes are TRBV7-9 and TRBJ2-2; maybe TRBD1 (6 bases). This CDR3 comprises 11 residues. From germline, CDR1 is SEHNR and CDR2 FQNEAQ (reference sequence). The DNA read from the CDR3 is TGTGCCAGCACATTACAGGGCCCG. It encodes CASTLQGP. In full, the CDR3 is CASTLQGPLFF.

This clone was recorded many times. The CDR3 end falls 3 residues outside the read, so it is completed with the germline J gene. The rearrangement uses TRBV19 and TRBJ2-1; 9 nucleotides agree with TRBD2. V dropped 6 bases and J dropped 0; count of bases not matched to a gene: 9. Germline V gene sequence: CDR1 LNHDA, CDR2 SQIVND (reference sequence). This CDR3 region has 17 residues. The CDR3 here is CASRRGAGGRSYNEQFF. CDR3 DNA (partial): TGTGCCAGTAGACGTGGGGCGGGGGGGCGCTCCTACAATGAG.

This clone was recorded at least ten times. The read ends 3 residues before the CDR3 terminus; that terminus is restored from the germline J gene. The chain links TRBV2 to TRBJ2-5, with D unresolved. Trimming shortened V by 4 bases and J by 7 bases, and 16 bases separated the two germline ends. Germline V gives CDR1 SNHLY, CDR2 FYNNEI. The CDR3 runs 14 residues. The CDR3 spells CASSVGQPGGTQYF. The sequenced part of the CDR3 DNA is TGTGCCAGCAGTGTGGGCCAGCCTGGTGGGACC.

This clone was found many times. Sequencing ends 3 residues short of the CDR3 end; the germline J gene provides the rest. The chain is built from TRBV18 and TRBJ1-1, with TRBD1 as a possible D gene (5 bases). The CDR3 totals 14 residues. The germline gives CDR1 KGHSH, CDR2 LQKENI. V was clipped by 6 bases and J by 2 bases, with 13 bases between them. CDR3 DNA (partial): TGTGCCAGCTCTCCCAGCGGGGGAAACACTGAA. It yields the protein CASSPSGGNTE. In full, the CDR3 reads CASSPSGGNTEAFF. The entire variable domain, with the rest obtained from reference TRBV18 and TRBJ1-1, is as follows: NAGVMQNPRHLVRRRGQEARLRCSPMKGHSHVYWYRQLPEEGLKFMVYLQKENIIDESGMPKERFSAEFPKEGPSILRIQQVVRGDSAAYFCASSPSGGNTEAFFGQGTRLTVV.

The covered CDR3 bases are TGTGCCTGGAGTCGATCAGGGGAAGGAGGTTCACCG. This sequence encodes CAWSRSGEGGSP. The complete CDR3 reads CAWSRSGEGGSPLFF. V and J are TRBV30 and TRBJ2-2, with D possibly TRBD1 on 6 matching bases. The read halts 3 residues ahead of the CDR3 end, with the missing end drawn from the germline J gene. This CDR3 contains 15 residues. Germline CDR1 is GTSNPN and CDR2 is SVGIG (reference sequence).

This clone was seen at least ten times. Partial CDR3 DNA: TGTGCCTGTAGCGGGGACGCTAACACCGGGGAG. Translated, it gives CACSGDANTGE. The whole CDR3 sequence is CACSGDANTGELFF. V is TRBV30 and J is TRBJ2-2; 8 bases are a match to TRBD2. The sequence runs out 3 residues before the end of the CDR3; the remainder is reconstructed from the germline J gene. V trimming: 6 bases; J trimming: 2 bases; junction bases outside the gene matches: 5. The CDR3 spans 14 residues. Per the germline V gene, CDR1 is GTSNPN and CDR2 is SVGIG (reference sequence).

This clone was counted many times. The missing CDR3 end, 3 residues past where the read stops, is filled in from the germline J gene. This chain joins TRBV18 and TRBJ2-3; weak D call: TRBD1 (5 bases). Looked up from germline, CDR1 is KGHSH and CDR2 is LQKENI. Trimming shortened V by 5 bases and J by 3 bases, and 6 bases separated the two germline ends. The CDR3 is 12 amino acids. The CDR3 loop reads CASSKGTDTQYF. The sequenced part of the CDR3 DNA is TGTGCCAGCTCAAAGGGGACAGATACG.